This TCR beta chain was sequenced in a study of regulatory T cells in long-lasting Graves disease. Both iRepertoire HTBI primers and Arm-PCR of CDR3 regions were used to build the TCR beta libraries. Study processing details: Across all samples, about 60 TRBV segments and 15 or so TRBJ segments were identified. TCRdb reprocessed the multiplex PCR reads via MiXCR and lists one record per CDR3 protein. It is TCRdb's table, rather than the study itself, that gives the V and J calls and clone size. The sample holds 370,000 or so distinct CDR3 sequences, under 20% seen once. The time point: newly diagnosed GD, antithyroid drugs for less than 3 months. Extracted PBMC RNA gave rise to the TCR library. Patient provenance is recorded as an endocrinology department in Xi'an, China. With EDTA tubes as the receptacles, roughly 9.7 milliliters of peripheral blood were drawn. This CDR3 is built from 17 residues. Germline loops: CDR1 SNHLY, CDR2 FYNNEI. J gave up 4 bases and V 6 bases, and 16 bases lay outside the gene matches.

There are many counts of this clonotype. The same specimen was also included in a second study, on T cells in Graves' hyperthyroidism and ophthalmopathy. Turning to that study: Newly diagnosed hyperthyroidism patients aged 18 to 65 years had disease lasting under 2 months.

The sample consisted of peripheral blood mononuclear cells (PBMCs), taken at new diagnosis, from a patient treated with antithyroid drugs. The chain carries TRBV2 and TRBJ1-2; 8 nucleotides align to TRBD1. This TCR came from a woman aged 18 to 35 with Graves disease. The CDR3 is CASSGSKDRGNGYGYTF. The CDR3 DNA is TGTGCCAGCAGCGGTTCGAAAGACAGGGGAAATGGCTATGGCTACACCTTC.